This T cell receptor (beta chain) was documented in a study of beta chain features in type 1 diabetes. Via the markers CD45RO/CCR7/CD25/CD127/CD95/CD27, stem cell-like memory, regulatory, central memory and naive CD4+ cells were sorted. This clone showed up just a few times. As every portion of the isolated RNA was reverse transcribed, the sequencing read expressed TCRB transcripts. Using immunoSEQ multiplex PCR, the repertoire was profiled, and TCRdb retains in-frame clones only, with some absent. The sample has about 220,000 clones; roughly 11% are singletons. The CDR3 length is 14 residues. The ends were cut back, 6 bases at V and 1 base at J, with 13 bases in the middle. Germline loops: CDR1 SNHLY, CDR2 FYNNEI.

Sequenced material: central memory CD4+ T cells from blood. The chain is built from TRBV2 and TRBJ2-7; D is tentatively TRBD1 or TRBD2 (6 bases each). The clonotype was recovered from a man aged 18 to 30 in good health. The CDR3 protein is CASRTGRLSYEQYF. The CDR3 DNA reads TGTGCCAGCAGAACAGGGAGGTTGTCCTACGAGCAGTACTTC.